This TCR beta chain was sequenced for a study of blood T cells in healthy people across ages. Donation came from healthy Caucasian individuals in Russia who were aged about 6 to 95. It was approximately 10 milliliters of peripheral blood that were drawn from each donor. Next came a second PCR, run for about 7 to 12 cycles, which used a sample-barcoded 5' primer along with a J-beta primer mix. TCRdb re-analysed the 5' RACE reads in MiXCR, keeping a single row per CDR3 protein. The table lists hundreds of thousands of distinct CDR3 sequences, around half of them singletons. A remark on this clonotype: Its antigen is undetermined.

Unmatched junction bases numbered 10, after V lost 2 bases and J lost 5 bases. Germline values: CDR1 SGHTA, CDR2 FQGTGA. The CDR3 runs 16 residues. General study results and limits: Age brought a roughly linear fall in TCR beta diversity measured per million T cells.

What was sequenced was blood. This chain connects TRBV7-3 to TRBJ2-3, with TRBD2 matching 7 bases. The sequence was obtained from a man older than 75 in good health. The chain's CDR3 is CASSLRTGTIGDTQYF. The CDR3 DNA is TGTGCCAGCAGCTTACGGACTGGGACTATAGGAGATACGCAGTATTTT. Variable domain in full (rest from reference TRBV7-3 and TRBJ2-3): GAGVSQTPSNKVTEKGKYVELRCDPISGHTALYWYRQSLGQGPEFLIYFQGTGAADDSGLPNDRFFAVRPEGSVSTLKIQRTERGDSAVYLCASSLRTGTIGDTQYFGPGTRLTVL.